A selection of T cell receptor beta chains follows, all from one sample in a study of patients and donors after allogeneic stem cell transplantation. TCRdb processed the RT-PCR reads anew with MiXCR; each CDR3 protein has one entry. Among roughly 880,000 distinct CDR3 sequences listed, roughly 18% were seen once. Sequencing was performed on blood, either unsorted or a sorted T cell fraction (not recorded which). The receptors shown here come from a human donor who was either an allogeneic HSCT recipient or a stem cell or donor lymphocyte infusion donor (not recorded which). It is not recorded whose cells these are; they may come from a transplant donor. Each CDR3 is given with its conserved first and last residue. A D gene is named only where the DNA matches it firmly. Part of the rows lack a size; the others show once, few, many or a class for expanded clones.

abundance: few
j_gene: TRBJ1-5
v_gene: TRBV12-3/TRBV12-4
d_gene: TRBD1
CDR3nt: TGTGCCAGCAGTTTAGGGGACAGGGGATATTATAGCAATCAGCCCCAGCATTTT
CDR3aa: CASSLGDRGYYSNQPQHF

abundance: NA
j_gene: TRBJ2-6
v_gene: TRBV7-9
d_gene: NA
CDR3nt: TGTGCCAGCAGCTTAGTAAGGGACTTTGTCTCCAACGTCCTGACTTTC
CDR3aa: CASSLVRDFVSNVLTF

abundance: NA
j_gene: TRBJ1-5
v_gene: TRBV27
d_gene: NA
CDR3nt: TGTGCCAGCAGTTTATCGGGGGGCTGGCAGCCCCAGCATTTT
CDR3aa: CASSLSGGWQPQHF

abundance: NA
j_gene: TRBJ1-4
v_gene: TRBV3-1
d_gene: NA
CDR3nt: TGTGCCAGCAGCGTCAGAGGTGCAACTAATGAAAAACTGTTTTTT
CDR3aa: CASSVRGATNEKLFF

abundance: NA
j_gene: TRBJ2-5
v_gene: TRBV9
d_gene: NA
CDR3nt: TGTGCCAGCAGCGTAAAAGTCGGGGCTTTATGGGGAGAGACCCAGTACTTC
CDR3aa: CASSVKVGALWGETQYF

abundance: NA
j_gene: TRBJ1-1
v_gene: TRBV20-1
d_gene: NA
CDR3nt: TGCAGTGTGGAGGGCAGCACTGAAGCTTTCTTT
CDR3aa: CSVEGSTEAFF

abundance: few
j_gene: TRBJ1-1
v_gene: TRBV27
d_gene: TRBD1
CDR3nt: TGTGCCAGTTACGCAGGGGGCACTGAAGCTTTCTTT
CDR3aa: CASYAGGTEAFF

abundance: NA
j_gene: TRBJ2-5
v_gene: TRBV5-1
d_gene: NA
CDR3nt: TGCGCCAGCAGCTTTGTTCCAGGAGTCCAAGAGACCCAGTACTTC
CDR3aa: CASSFVPGVQETQYF

abundance: few
j_gene: TRBJ1-4
v_gene: TRBV11-2
d_gene: NA
CDR3nt: TGTGCCAGCAGCTTTTTACCCCGGGACACCAGGCCAACTAATGAAAAACTGTTTTTT
CDR3aa: CASSFLPRDTRPTNEKLFF

abundance: many
j_gene: TRBJ2-3
v_gene: TRBV24-1
d_gene: NA
CDR3nt: TGTGCCACCAGTGAGCAAGATACGCAGTATTTT
CDR3aa: CATSEQDTQYF

abundance: NA
j_gene: TRBJ2-1
v_gene: TRBV5-6
d_gene: TRBD2
CDR3nt: TGTGCCAGCAGTGCCCCCGGGACTAAGTACAATGAGCAGTTCTTC
CDR3aa: CASSAPGTKYNEQFF

abundance: few
j_gene: TRBJ1-4
v_gene: TRBV5-8
d_gene: NA
CDR3nt: TGTGCCAGCAGCTCCGGGACATCATTCACGTTGGAAAAACTGTTTTTT
CDR3aa: CASSSGTSFTLEKLFF

abundance: NA
j_gene: TRBJ2-1
v_gene: TRBV10-3
d_gene: NA
CDR3nt: TGTGCCATCAGTGGCCGTACAGGGAGCTCCTACAATGAGCAGTTCTTC
CDR3aa: CAISGRTGSSYNEQFF

abundance: many
j_gene: TRBJ1-1
v_gene: TRBV10-3
d_gene: TRBD1
CDR3nt: TGTGCCATCAGGGACAGGACGAACACTGAAGCTTTCTTT
CDR3aa: CAIRDRTNTEAFF

abundance: NA
j_gene: TRBJ1-1
v_gene: TRBV5-1
d_gene: TRBD1
CDR3nt: TGCGCCAGCAGCGCGCGACAGGGACCGAACACTGAAGCTTTCTTT
CDR3aa: CASSARQGPNTEAFF

abundance: NA
j_gene: TRBJ1-6
v_gene: TRBV5-1
d_gene: TRBD1
CDR3nt: TGCGCCAGCAGCAGAGACAGGGAGGGCGCCTATAATTCACCCCTCCACTTT
CDR3aa: CASSRDREGAYNSPLHF

abundance: NA
j_gene: TRBJ2-3
v_gene: TRBV5-1
d_gene: NA
CDR3nt: TGCGCCAGCAGCTTTAAACAGTCTAGCACAGATACGCAGTATTTT
CDR3aa: CASSFKQSSTDTQYF

abundance: many
j_gene: TRBJ2-1
v_gene: TRBV7-2
d_gene: TRBD2
CDR3nt: TGTGCCAGCAGCTACGGGACTAGCGGATACAATGAGCAGTTCTTC
CDR3aa: CASSYGTSGYNEQFF

abundance: NA
j_gene: TRBJ1-1
v_gene: TRBV2
d_gene: NA
CDR3nt: TGTGCCAGCATGCGCAGGGGATATGCTTTCTTT
CDR3aa: CASMRRGYAFF

abundance: NA
j_gene: TRBJ1-5
v_gene: TRBV20-1
d_gene: NA
CDR3nt: TGCAGTGCTAGAAGGCAGGATCAGCCCCAGCATTTT
CDR3aa: CSARRQDQPQHF

abundance: few
j_gene: TRBJ2-7
v_gene: TRBV20-1
d_gene: NA
CDR3nt: TGCAGTGCTTTAGCGGAAGGAACCTACGAGCAGTACTTC
CDR3aa: CSALAEGTYEQYF

abundance: NA
j_gene: TRBJ2-3
v_gene: TRBV20-1
d_gene: TRBD1
CDR3nt: TGCAGTGCTTGGGACAGGGGATCAGATACGCAGTATTTT
CDR3aa: CSAWDRGSDTQYF

abundance: few
j_gene: TRBJ2-7
v_gene: TRBV5-1
d_gene: NA
CDR3nt: TGCGCCAGCAGCCGGGAGAGCGACGAGCAGTACTTC
CDR3aa: CASSRESDEQYF

abundance: NA
j_gene: TRBJ2-3
v_gene: TRBV19
d_gene: TRBD2
CDR3nt: TGTGCCAGTCCACTGGGGATTAGCGGGAGCTACACCACAGATACGCAGTATTTT
CDR3aa: CASPLGISGSYTTDTQYF

abundance: NA
j_gene: TRBJ2-7
v_gene: TRBV4-2
d_gene: TRBD1
CDR3nt: TGTGCCAGCAGCCAAGATTCACGAGCCAGGGGGCTCAACGAGCAGTACTTC
CDR3aa: CASSQDSRARGLNEQYF

abundance: NA
j_gene: TRBJ1-5
v_gene: TRBV27
d_gene: NA
CDR3nt: TGTGCCAGCAGTTTATGGCAGCCTAGCAATCAGCCCCAGCATTTT
CDR3aa: CASSLWQPSNQPQHF

abundance: NA
j_gene: TRBJ2-7
v_gene: TRBV20-1
d_gene: NA
CDR3nt: TGCAGTGCTAGACCTGGGGCCTACGAGCAGTACTTC
CDR3aa: CSARPGAYEQYF

abundance: many
j_gene: TRBJ1-2
v_gene: TRBV29-1
d_gene: NA
CDR3nt: TGCAGCGTTGAAGAGTGGGGGACCGGCTATGGCTACACCTTC
CDR3aa: CSVEEWGTGYGYTF

abundance: many
j_gene: TRBJ1-1
v_gene: TRBV12-3/TRBV12-4
d_gene: NA
CDR3nt: TGTGCCAGCAGTTCTTGGGGCAGCACTGAAGCTTTCTTT
CDR3aa: CASSSWGSTEAFF

abundance: NA
j_gene: TRBJ2-1
v_gene: TRBV9
d_gene: NA
CDR3nt: TGTGCCAGCAGCGTAGGGGGCGCGAATGAGCAGTTCTTC
CDR3aa: CASSVGGANEQFF

abundance: NA
j_gene: TRBJ2-2
v_gene: TRBV5-1
d_gene: NA
CDR3nt: TGCGCCAGCAGCGCGCGCGGGTCTAACACCGGGGAGCTGTTTTTT
CDR3aa: CASSARGSNTGELFF

abundance: NA
j_gene: TRBJ2-2
v_gene: TRBV20-1
d_gene: TRBD2
CDR3nt: TGCAGTGCTAGAGATGCGGGGGGGCCCCCGAACACCGGGGAGCTGTTTTTT
CDR3aa: CSARDAGGPPNTGELFF

abundance: few
j_gene: TRBJ2-1
v_gene: TRBV20-1
d_gene: NA
CDR3nt: TGCAGTGCTAGGCGGCCCCCTGTTAACTACAATGAGCAGTTCTTC
CDR3aa: CSARRPPVNYNEQFF

abundance: NA
j_gene: TRBJ1-2
v_gene: TRBV5-6
d_gene: TRBD1
CDR3nt: TGTGCCAGCAGCTCCACAGGGGGACTTAACTATGGCTACACCTTC
CDR3aa: CASSSTGGLNYGYTF

abundance: few
j_gene: TRBJ1-1
v_gene: TRBV13
d_gene: TRBD1
CDR3nt: TGTGCCAGCAGCTTAAGGACAGGTCAGGGTGAAGCTTTCTTT
CDR3aa: CASSLRTGQGEAFF

abundance: few
j_gene: TRBJ2-2
v_gene: TRBV29-1
d_gene: TRBD1
CDR3nt: TGCAGCGTTGTGGACAGGGGGAAAGGGAACACCGGGGAGCTGTTTTTT
CDR3aa: CSVVDRGKGNTGELFF

abundance: NA
j_gene: TRBJ2-1
v_gene: TRBV5-1
d_gene: TRBD1
CDR3nt: TGCGCCAGCAGCTCGGGACAGGCGATGGGGGAGCAGTTCTTC
CDR3aa: CASSSGQAMGEQFF

abundance: NA
j_gene: TRBJ2-3
v_gene: TRBV4-2
d_gene: NA
CDR3nt: TGTGCCAGCAGCCAACTACCGGGCGCGAGCACAGATACGCAGTATTTT
CDR3aa: CASSQLPGASTDTQYF

abundance: NA
j_gene: TRBJ1-5
v_gene: TRBV6-2/TRBV6-3
d_gene: NA
CDR3nt: TGTGCCAGCAGTCGGGACTCTGGCCCCCGTCAGCCCCAGCATTTT
CDR3aa: CASSRDSGPRQPQHF

abundance: few
j_gene: TRBJ2-3
v_gene: TRBV24-1
d_gene: NA
CDR3nt: TGTGCCACTCGTTCCGGGGCTGGTACAGATACGCAGTATTTT
CDR3aa: CATRSGAGTDTQYF

abundance: NA
j_gene: TRBJ2-1
v_gene: TRBV4-3
d_gene: NA
CDR3nt: TGCGCCAGCAGCCAAGAGGGGGAGAGACGGGCGAACAGTGAGCAGTTCTTC
CDR3aa: CASSQEGERRANSEQFF

abundance: few
j_gene: TRBJ2-5
v_gene: TRBV7-8
d_gene: NA
CDR3nt: TGTGCCAGCAGCTTAGTTAGGGACACAGGGACCCAGTACTTC
CDR3aa: CASSLVRDTGTQYF

abundance: NA
j_gene: TRBJ2-1
v_gene: TRBV3-1
d_gene: TRBD1
CDR3nt: TGTGCCAGCAGCCAAGCCGACAGGGGGCAGTTCTTC
CDR3aa: CASSQADRGQFF

abundance: few
j_gene: TRBJ2-7
v_gene: TRBV6-5
d_gene: NA
CDR3nt: TGTGCCAGCAGTTACGGGCCCAGAGGGACCTACGAGCAGTACTTC
CDR3aa: CASSYGPRGTYEQYF

abundance: few
j_gene: TRBJ2-4
v_gene: TRBV6-5
d_gene: NA
CDR3nt: TGTGCCAGCAGCCAGCACCTGGACATTCAGTACTTC
CDR3aa: CASSQHLDIQYF

abundance: NA
j_gene: TRBJ2-5
v_gene: TRBV12-3/TRBV12-4
d_gene: NA
CDR3nt: TGTGCCAGCAGTTTAAGGGGGTTCCAAGAGACCCAGTACTTC
CDR3aa: CASSLRGFQETQYF

abundance: NA
j_gene: TRBJ2-3
v_gene: TRBV7-9
d_gene: NA
CDR3nt: TGTGCCAGCAGCTTAGAAGGACGGATTGATACGCAGTATTTT
CDR3aa: CASSLEGRIDTQYF

abundance: few
j_gene: TRBJ2-3
v_gene: TRBV6-1
d_gene: NA
CDR3nt: TGTGCCAGCAGTAGGGCCGCGAGCCACAGCACAGATACGCAGTATTTT
CDR3aa: CASSRAASHSTDTQYF

abundance: NA
j_gene: TRBJ1-1
v_gene: TRBV7-3
d_gene: NA
CDR3nt: TGTGCCAGCAGCTTAAGGGAGGAAGCTTTCTTT
CDR3aa: CASSLREEAFF

abundance: NA
j_gene: TRBJ2-1
v_gene: TRBV4-2
d_gene: NA
CDR3nt: TGTGCCAGCAGCCCACCTAGCCCCGTCTACAATGAGCAGTTCTTC
CDR3aa: CASSPPSPVYNEQFF

abundance: many
j_gene: TRBJ1-2
v_gene: TRBV29-1
d_gene: NA
CDR3nt: TGCAGCGTTGATGACAGGCTCTATGGCTACACCTTC
CDR3aa: CSVDDRLYGYTF

abundance: NA
j_gene: TRBJ1-5
v_gene: TRBV5-1
d_gene: NA
CDR3nt: TGCGCCAGCAGCGAGGGGTCTATCAATCAGCCCCAGCATTTT
CDR3aa: CASSEGSINQPQHF

abundance: few
j_gene: TRBJ2-1
v_gene: TRBV19
d_gene: TRBD1
CDR3nt: TGTGCCAGTAACGTACCCGGGACAGGGGGGGATAGGCGGTTCTTC
CDR3aa: CASNVPGTGGDRRFF

abundance: NA
j_gene: TRBJ2-1
v_gene: TRBV7-9
d_gene: TRBD1
CDR3nt: TGTGCCGGTGGGACAGGGGTGAGGGATGAGCAGTTCTTC
CDR3aa: CAGGTGVRDEQFF

abundance: NA
j_gene: TRBJ2-5
v_gene: TRBV28
d_gene: NA
CDR3nt: TGTGCCAGCAGGAGTCGACGGGGCAGCTCTTTGGAGACCCAGTACTTC
CDR3aa: CASRSRRGSSLETQYF